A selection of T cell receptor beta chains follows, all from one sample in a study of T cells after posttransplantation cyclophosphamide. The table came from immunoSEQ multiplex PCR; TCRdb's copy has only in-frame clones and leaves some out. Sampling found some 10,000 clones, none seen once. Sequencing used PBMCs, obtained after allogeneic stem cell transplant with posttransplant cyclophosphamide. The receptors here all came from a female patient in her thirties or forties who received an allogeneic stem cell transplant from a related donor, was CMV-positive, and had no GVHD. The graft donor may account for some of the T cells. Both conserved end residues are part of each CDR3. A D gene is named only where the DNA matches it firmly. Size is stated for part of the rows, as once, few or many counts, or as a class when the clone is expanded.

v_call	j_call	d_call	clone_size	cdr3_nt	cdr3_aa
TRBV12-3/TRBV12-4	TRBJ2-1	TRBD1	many	TGTGCCAGCAGTTTAGATAGACAGGGGTGGTTCTTC	CASSLDRQGWFF
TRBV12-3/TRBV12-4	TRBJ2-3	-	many	TGTGCCAGCAGTTCCCCGATGATCCCAAAGCGCCCCACAGATACGCAGTATTTT	CASSSPMIPKRPTDTQYF
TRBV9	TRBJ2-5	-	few	TGTGCCAGCAGCCGCTTGGGGGAGGGACAACAAGAGACCCAGTACTTC	CASSRLGEGQQETQYF
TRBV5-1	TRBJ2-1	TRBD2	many	TGCGCCAGCAGCCAGAGCGGGGGGGCTAGCAATGAGCAGTTCTTC	CASSQSGGASNEQFF
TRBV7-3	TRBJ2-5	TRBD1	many	TGTGCCAGCAGCTCCAATCAGGGGGCGACCCAGTACTTC	CASSSNQGATQYF
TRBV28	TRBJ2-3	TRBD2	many	TGTGCCAGCAGCCCATCCTTGACTAGCGGGGGGGAAGAGGCAGATACGCAGTATTTT	CASSPSLTSGGEEADTQYF
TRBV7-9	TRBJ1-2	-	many	TGTGCCAGCAGCCACGACAGAAACTATGGCTACACCTTC	CASSHDRNYGYTF
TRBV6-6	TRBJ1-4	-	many	TGTGCCAGCACCCAACCACAGGAAAAACTGTTTTTT	CASTQPQEKLFF
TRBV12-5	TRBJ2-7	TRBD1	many	TGTGCTAGTGGTTCGGGCAGACAGGGGTACTCCTACGAGCAGTACTTC	CASGSGRQGYSYEQYF
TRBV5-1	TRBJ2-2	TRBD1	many	TGCGCCAGCAGCTTGGAAGTCGTGGGACAGCCGAACACCGGGGAGCTGTTTTTT	CASSLEVVGQPNTGELFF
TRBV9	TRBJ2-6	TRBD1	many	TGTGCCAGCAGCGTGGCCTGGACAGGACACTCTGGGGCCAACGTCCTGACTTTC	CASSVAWTGHSGANVLTF
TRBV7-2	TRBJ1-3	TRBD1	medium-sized	TGTGCCAGCAGCTTATACTTGGCAGGGGGCTCTGGAAACACCATATATTTT	CASSLYLAGGSGNTIYF
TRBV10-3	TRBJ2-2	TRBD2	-	TGTGCCATCAGTGAGTTTCTAGCGGACACCGGGGAGCTGTTTTTT	CAISEFLADTGELFF
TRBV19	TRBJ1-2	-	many	TGTGCCAGTAGTAGGGCAGGCAACTATGGCTACACCTTC	CASSRAGNYGYTF
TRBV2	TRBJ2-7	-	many	TGTGCCAGCAGTGAAGCCCTGGGACTGAGGAGCTCCTACGAGCAGTACTTC	CASSEALGLRSSYEQYF
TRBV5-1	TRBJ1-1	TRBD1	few	TGCGCCAGCAGCTGGGAGACAGGGGTGACGAACACTGAAGCTTTCTTT	CASSWETGVTNTEAFF
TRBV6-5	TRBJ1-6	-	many	TGTGCCAGCAGGGGGCCAGGGTCACCCCTCCACTTT	CASRGPGSPLHF
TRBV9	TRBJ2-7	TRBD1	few	TGTGCCATCAGTTTCGAACAGGGGACGGCATACGAGCAGTACTTC	CAISFEQGTAYEQYF
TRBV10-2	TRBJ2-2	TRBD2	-	TGCGCCAGCAGTGAGGGGCAGCGGGGGGTCGCGAACACCGGGGAGCTGTTTTTT	CASSEGQRGVANTGELFF
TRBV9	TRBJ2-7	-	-	TGTGCCAGTAGCATCAAACAGGAGACGGCATACGAGCAGTACTTC	CASSIKQETAYEQYF
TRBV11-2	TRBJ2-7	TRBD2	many	TGTGCCAGCAGCTTAGCGGGGGGATCCTACGAGCAGTACTTC	CASSLAGGSYEQYF
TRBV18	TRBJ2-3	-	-	TGTGCCAGCTCGGACCGTTCGGGGGAAAGCACAGATACGCAGTATTTT	CASSDRSGESTDTQYF
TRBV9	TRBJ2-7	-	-	TGTGCCATTATTATCAAACAGAAGACGGCATACGAGCAGTACTTC	CAIIIKQKTAYEQYF
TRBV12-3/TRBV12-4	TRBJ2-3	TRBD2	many	TGTGCCAGCAGTTTATTCGGCGGCGCCGGGGGGGCGGTAGATACGCAGTATTTT	CASSLFGGAGGAVDTQYF
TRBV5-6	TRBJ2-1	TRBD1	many	TGTGCCAGCAGCTGGGACAGGGGAATAGGGTACAATGAGCAGTTCTTC	CASSWDRGIGYNEQFF
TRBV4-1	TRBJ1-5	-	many	TGCGCCAGCAGCCCCCCTCAGGATGGCAATCAGCCCCAGCATTTT	CASSPPQDGNQPQHF
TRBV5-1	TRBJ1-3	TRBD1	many	TGCGCCAGCAGCTTGGACCCTTCCGGCAGGGGGCTTGGTGGAAACACCATATATTTT	CASSLDPSGRGLGGNTIYF
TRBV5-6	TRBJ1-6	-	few	TGTGCCAGCAGCACGTACCGGACAGTCTATAATTCACCCCTCCACTTT	CASSTYRTVYNSPLHF
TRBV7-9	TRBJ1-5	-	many	TGTGCCAGCCTACCCCAGCCCCAGCATTTT	CASLPQPQHF
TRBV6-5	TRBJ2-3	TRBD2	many	TGTGCCAGCAGTTATGGTTTAGCGGGGGGCACAGATACGCAGTATTTT	CASSYGLAGGTDTQYF
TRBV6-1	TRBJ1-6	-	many	TGTGCCAGCAGTGAATTTGATAGCTCACCCCTCCACTTT	CASSEFDSSPLHF
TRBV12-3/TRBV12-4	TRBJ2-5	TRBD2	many	TGTGCCAGCAGTTTGGGGGCACTAGCGGGGGGAAAGACCCAGTACTTC	CASSLGALAGGKTQYF
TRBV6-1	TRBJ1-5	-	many	TGTGCCAGCAGCGTCTCGGAGCCCCAGCATTTT	CASSVSEPQHF
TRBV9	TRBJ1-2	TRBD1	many	TGTGCCAGCAGCGCGGGGACAGGGGATTATCCTAACTATGGCTACACCTTC	CASSAGTGDYPNYGYTF
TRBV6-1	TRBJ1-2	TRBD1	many	TGTGCCAGCAGTGAAGCGCTAGGACAGGGGATCAATGGCTACACCTTC	CASSEALGQGINGYTF
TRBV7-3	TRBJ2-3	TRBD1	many	TGTGCCAGCAGCTTGTTCGGGACAGGCACAGATACGCAGTATTTT	CASSLFGTGTDTQYF
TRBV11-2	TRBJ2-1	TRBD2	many	TGTGCCAGCAGTCCTGAGTGGCTAGCGGTGTACAATGAGCAGTTCTTC	CASSPEWLAVYNEQFF
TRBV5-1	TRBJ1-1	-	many	TGCGCCAGCAGCCGGCTAGGGGGGAACACTGAAGCTTTCTTT	CASSRLGGNTEAFF
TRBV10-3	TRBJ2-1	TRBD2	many	TGTGCCATCAGAGTAGCGGGTTACAATGAGCAGTTCTTC	CAIRVAGYNEQFF
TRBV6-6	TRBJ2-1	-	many	TGTGCCAGCAGTTACAAGGGGCCAGACAATGAGCAGTTCTTC	CASSYKGPDNEQFF
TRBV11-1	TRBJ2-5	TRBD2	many	TGTGCCAGCAGCGAACCGGGGGGTAGAGAGACCCAGTACTTC	CASSEPGGRETQYF
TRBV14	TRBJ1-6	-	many	TGTGCCAGCAGCCAAGATCTGGCAGATAATTCACCCCTCCACTTT	CASSQDLADNSPLHF
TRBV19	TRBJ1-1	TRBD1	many	TGTGCCAGTAGTCCCCGTGCCGGACAGGGTCACACTGAAGCTTTCTTT	CASSPRAGQGHTEAFF
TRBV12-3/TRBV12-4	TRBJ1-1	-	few	TGTGCCAGCAGTTTAAACACCCGCATAGAAGCTTTCTTT	CASSLNTRIEAFF
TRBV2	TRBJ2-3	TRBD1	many	TGTGCCAGCAGTGGGACAGGGGTGGATACGCAGTATTTT	CASSGTGVDTQYF
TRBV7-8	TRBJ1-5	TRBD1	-	TGTGCCAGCAGTCCGTTGGGACAGGGAGTTTATAGCAATCAGCCCCAGCATTTT	CASSPLGQGVYSNQPQHF
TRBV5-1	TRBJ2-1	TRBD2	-	TGCGCCAGCAGCTCGGGACTAGCGGGGGCCCTGGCACGGGATGAGCAGTTCTTC	CASSSGLAGALARDEQFF
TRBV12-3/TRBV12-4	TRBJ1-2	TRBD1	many	TGTGCCAGCACCCGGACAGGGAACTATGGCTACACCTTC	CASTRTGNYGYTF
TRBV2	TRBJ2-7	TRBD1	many	TGTGCCAGCAGCGAACCGGGACAGGGGGAAAACGAGCAGTACTTC	CASSEPGQGENEQYF
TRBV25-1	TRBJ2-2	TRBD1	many	TGTGCCAGCAGTGAAACAGGGGTCACCGGGGAGCTGTTTTTT	CASSETGVTGELFF
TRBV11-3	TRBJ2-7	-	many	TGTGCCAGCAGCTTAGGGGGACAAGCCCCCTACGAGCAGTACTTC	CASSLGGQAPYEQYF
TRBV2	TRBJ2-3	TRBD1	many	TGTGCCAGCCACCGGGACAGGGGGCGCTCAGCGCAGTATTTT	CASHRDRGRSAQYF
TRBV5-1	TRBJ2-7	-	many	TGCGCCAGCAGCTGGACCGGACAGTCCTACGAGCAGTACTTC	CASSWTGQSYEQYF
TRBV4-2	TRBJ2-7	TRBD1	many	TGTGCCAGCAGCCAAGCCTCGACCCACAGGGGCCGGGGGCAGTACTTC	CASSQASTHRGRGQYF
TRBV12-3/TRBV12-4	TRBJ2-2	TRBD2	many	TGTGCCAGCACCTTCGGGACTAGCGGGGGGGCCGGGGAGCTGTTTTTT	CASTFGTSGGAGELFF
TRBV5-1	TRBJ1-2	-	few	TGCGCCAGCAGCAGCTCGGGGAGTCTTCAGTATGGCTACACCTTC	CASSSSGSLQYGYTF